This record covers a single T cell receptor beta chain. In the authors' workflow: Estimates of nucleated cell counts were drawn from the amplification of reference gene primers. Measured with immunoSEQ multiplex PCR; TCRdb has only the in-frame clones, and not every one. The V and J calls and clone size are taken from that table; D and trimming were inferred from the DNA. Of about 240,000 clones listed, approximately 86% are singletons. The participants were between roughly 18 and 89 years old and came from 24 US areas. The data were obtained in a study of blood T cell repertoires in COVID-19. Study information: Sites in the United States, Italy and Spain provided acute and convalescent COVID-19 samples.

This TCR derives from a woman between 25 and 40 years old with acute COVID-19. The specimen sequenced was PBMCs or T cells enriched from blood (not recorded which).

The CDR3 here is CATYPDRSYEQYF. The DNA of the CDR3 is TGTGCCACCTACCCGGACAGGTCCTACGAGCAGTACTTC. The genes are TRBV10-3 and TRBJ2-7; 7 bases are shared with TRBD1. CDR1 is ENHRY and CDR2 is SYGVKD in the germline V gene. V trimming: 10 bases; J trimming: 1 base; junction bases outside the gene matches: 7. This CDR3 comprises 13 residues.